The source of this T cell receptor beta chain is a study of cytomegalovirus exposure and HLA in healthy donors. Findings of the study overall: The study listed roughly 150 cytomegalovirus-associated TCR beta chains.

Both 60 Vbeta primers and 13 Jbeta primers went into the PCR. Clones were read by immunoSEQ multiplex PCR, and TCRdb kept only the in-frame ones, dropping some. This sample yields over 70,000 clones, of which approximately 77% are seen a single time; around 3.4% belongs to the top ten. CDR1 SGHTA and CDR2 FQGNSA come from the germline V gene. The CDR3 contains 15 residues. V dropped 1 base and J dropped 14; count of bases not matched to a gene: 16. Comment on this clone: Its target is not known.

The TCR sequence derives from a man aged 30 to 45 in good health and CMV-seronegative. This chain joins TRBV7-2 and TRBJ1-2; TRBD1 aligns across 7 bases. The sample comprised PBMCs. The CDR3 DNA follows: TGTGCCAGCAGCTTAGAATTCCCTGGGTACAGGGGTGAGACCTTC. Protein: CASSLEFPGYRGETF. The whole variable domain, filled in from reference TRBV7-2 and TRBJ1-2, reads GAGVSQSPSNKVTEKGKDVELRCDPISGHTALYWYRQSLGQGLEFLIYFQGNSAPDKSGLPSDRFSAERTGGSVSTLTIQRTQQEDSAVYLCASSLEFPGYRGETFGSGTRLTVV.